This paragraph reports one T cell receptor (beta chain). Its specificity is not known. Expressed TCRB transcripts were sequenced because the entire RNA isolate underwent reverse transcription. Sequencing was performed with immunoSEQ multiplex PCR; in TCRdb, only in-frame clones are kept and a portion is missing. The sample carries 130,000 to 150,000 clones, about 50% recorded once. This entry belongs to a study of beta chain features in type 1 diabetes. Broader study findings: It was possible that PCR favored shorter templates, equally so in patients and controls. Possibly, sequencing cDNA over-represented cells that had high TCR expression levels.

V shed 0 bases and J shed 2 bases, with 11 bases lying between them. Germline values: CDR1 SGHTS, CDR2 YDEGEE. The CDR3 totals 15 residues. This receptor was identified in a man in his late teens or twenties in good health. The specimen sequenced was Tregs from blood. The J gene is TRBJ1-2, the V gene TRBV5-8; the D is unclear. The CDR3 bases are TGTGCCAGCAGCTTGGTCTCCTGGGAGAACTATGGCTACACCTTC. Protein sequence: CASSLVSWENYGYTF.